The present TCR beta chain was sequenced within a study of early stage breast cancer tumors. Blood replicates held 0.5 ug DNA, tumor or normal breast about 1.5 ug, two each. Some clones are missing from TCRdb's copy, which holds only in-frame ones; the method was immunoSEQ multiplex PCR. The sample has about 70,000 clones, over 80% seen once. Trimming removed 1 base at V and 6 bases at J, with 13 bases between. There are 15 residues in the CDR3. Per the germline V gene, CDR1 is MGHRA and CDR2 is YSYEKL. This sequence was found in a person aged 40 to 49 with breast cancer. V gene TRBV4-1 combines with J gene TRBJ2-1, with D possibly TRBD2 on 6 matching bases. The specimen was blood. The CDR3 protein is CASSQVREKGNEQFF. The CDR3 bases are TGCGCCAGCAGCCAAGTCCGGGAGAAGGGCAATGAGCAGTTCTTC.